This entry concerns a single T cell receptor beta chain. The sample comes from a study of siplizumab effects on memory and regulatory T cells. The repertoire was sequenced with immunoSEQ multiplex PCR; TCRdb's copy has only in-frame clones and lacks some. The sample contains roughly 100,000 clones, just over 90% of which appear only once. CDR1 is MNHEY and CDR2 is SMNVEV in the germline V gene (reference sequence). This CDR3 comprises 20 residues. After removal of 4 bases from V and 7 bases from J, the junction contained 21 bases not matched to a gene. The origin of this receptor is a human donor in good health. What was sequenced was CD4+ T cells sorted from blood. The chain is built from TRBV27 and TRBJ2-1, with TRBD2 matching over 11 bases. DNA of the CDR3: TGTGCCAGCAGTTACAGACGCCTGCCGGCTAGCGGGAGGCTTTTGAATGAGCAGTTCTTC. Translated: CASSYRRLPASGRLLNEQFF.